These 14 T cell receptor beta chains came from one sample sequenced in a study of control samples from healthy donors and cancer patients (dated by TCRdb to about 2020). The library was produced with the immunoSEQ multiplex PCR assay. Drawn from immuneACCESS, this table holds only the in-frame rearrangements with V and J called that TCRdb kept. Clones are partly lost; checked studies trace under half to an unresolved V gene and leave the rest unexplained. For this sample there are roughly 47,000 clones; around 87% appear just once. 10% of the sample goes to the ten largest clones. Sequencing was carried out using PBMCs. The receptor source for this set is a woman aged 60 to 75 with lung cancer.

V and J are TRBV5-6 and TRBJ2-1; D unclear. V gave up 1 base and J gave up 10 bases, with 15 bases separating them. CDR3 length equals 14 residues. Per the germline V gene, CDR1 is SGHDT and CDR2 is YYEEEE. CDR3 amino acids: CASSLNLDLREQFF. CDR3 sequence (DNA): TGTGCCAGCAGCTTGAATTTAGACCTACGGGAGCAGTTCTTC. Together with reference TRBV5-6 and TRBJ2-1, the CDR3 gives the full variable domain: DAGVTQSPTHLIKTRGQQVTLRCSPKSGHDTVSWYQQALGQGPQFIFQYYEEEERQRGNFPDRFSGHQFPNYSSELNVNALLLGDSALYLCASSLNLDLREQFFGPGTRLTVL.

The gene calls are TRBV5-1 and TRBJ2-7; D is perhaps TRBD1 (6 bases). Per the germline V gene, CDR1 is SGHRS and CDR2 is YFSETQ. With 0 bases removed from V and 1 base from J, the gap between germline ends came to 11 bases. This CDR3 contains 15 residues. CDR3 loop: CASSLDNQGSYEQYF. In DNA, the CDR3 is TGCGCCAGCAGCTTGGACAATCAGGGGTCCTACGAGCAGTACTTC.

The V call is TRBV5-1, the J call TRBJ1-3; D may be TRBD1 (6 bases). The CDR3 has 15 residues. CDR1 and CDR2 (germline): SGHRS, YFSETQ. Trimming pared 4 bases from V and 0 bases from J, leaving 11 bases between. This CDR3 reads CASSPTGISGNTIYF. DNA of the CDR3: TGCGCCAGCAGCCCCACAGGGATCTCTGGAAACACCATATATTTT.

The chain employs TRBV28 and TRBJ1-5; 8 positions agree with TRBD1. V trimming: 3 bases; J trimming: 2 bases; junction bases outside the gene matches: 6. This CDR3 has 16 amino acids. Looked up from germline, CDR1 is MDHEN and CDR2 is SYDVKM. CDR3 DNA sequence: TGTGCCAGCAGTTTTTCAGGGGGCGAGGGCAATCAGCCCCAGCATTTT. It specifies CASSFSGGEGNQPQHF.

V gene TRBV6-5 combines with J gene TRBJ1-6, with D uncertain. Germline V lookup: CDR1 MNHEY, CDR2 SVGAGI. Deletions cut 2 bases from V and 7 bases from J, with 3 bases between. The CDR3 has 12 amino acids. For the CDR3, the DNA is TGTGCCAGCAGTTACGAAAATTCACCCCTCCACTTT. Amino acids: CASSYENSPLHF.

This clone was seen more than once but under ten times. The V call is TRBV6-6, the J call TRBJ1-5, with a possible D match to TRBD1 (5 bases). V lost 2 bases and J 4 bases, leaving 6 bases between the germline ends. There are 13 residues in the CDR3. CDR1 is MNHNY, CDR2 SVGAGI, per germline (reference sequence). In nucleotides, the CDR3 is TGTGCCAGCAGTTACCGGGGGAATCAGCCCCAGCATTTT. Translated, it gives CASSYRGNQPQHF.

V and J are TRBV4-2 and TRBJ2-7; D unresolved. This CDR3 has 18 amino acids. Trimming pared 0 bases from V and 0 bases from J, leaving 18 bases between. Germline lookup yields CDR1 LGHNA and CDR2 YNFKEQ. The CDR3, as DNA: TGTGCCAGCAGCCAAGATCGGCAAGGCAGCCATAGCTCCTACGAGCAGTACTTC. Protein: CASSQDRQGSHSSYEQYF.

This CDR3 is CASSPFSSGGYSGANVLTF. In DNA form, the CDR3 reads TGTGCCAGCTCACCATTTTCATCAGGGGGCTACTCTGGGGCCAACGTCCTGACTTTC. V is TRBV18 and J is TRBJ2-6, with 8 positions matching TRBD1. Germline V gene sequence: CDR1 KGHSH, CDR2 LQKENI. The CDR3 runs 19 residues. Trimming took 2 bases from V and 0 from J; bases not matched to a gene: 9.

This rearrangement joins TRBV7-2 to TRBJ2-5; D gene uncertain. This CDR3 comprises 13 residues. The germline CDR1 and CDR2 sequences are SGHTA and FQGNSA. Trimming cost V 1 base and J 5 bases, with 8 bases left between them. CDR3 amino acids: CASSLGVGETQYF. The CDR3 DNA follows: TGTGCCAGCAGCTTAGGAGTGGGGGAGACCCAGTACTTC.

The rearrangement links TRBV7-6 to TRBJ2-2; no definite D call. V was pared by 2 bases and J by 4 bases, with 14 bases between. The CDR3 is made up of 16 amino acids. Germline V lookup: CDR1 SGHVS, CDR2 FNYEAQ. The DNA for the CDR3 is TGTGCCAGCAGCTTAAGTCCCGTGATAGGCACCGGGGAGCTGTTTTTT. As protein: CASSLSPVIGTGELFF.

V is TRBV9 and J is TRBJ2-5; possible D gene TRBD2, 5 bases. Germline V gene sequence: CDR1 SGDLS, CDR2 YYNGEE. The CDR3 extends over 13 amino acids. V shed 3 bases and J shed 5 bases, with 11 bases lying between them. The CDR3 DNA sequence: TGTGCCAGCAGCGAGGATAGCGTGGAGACCCAGTACTTC. It yields the protein CASSEDSVETQYF.

The rearrangement uses TRBV7-9 and TRBJ1-1, with no clear D. The V gene lost 1 base and the J gene lost 1 base, with 4 bases spanning the gap. The CDR3 sequence is 13 residues long. Germline loops: CDR1 SEHNR, CDR2 FQNEAQ (reference sequence). CDR3 sequence: CASSLVQNTEAFF. In nucleotides, the CDR3 is TGTGCCAGCAGCTTAGTACAGAACACTGAAGCTTTCTTT.

The chain carries TRBV29-1 and TRBJ1-2; no reliable D call. The CDR3 is 11 residues long. Germline V lookup: CDR1 SQVTM, CDR2 ANQGSEA. With 4 bases removed from V and 8 bases from J, the gap between germline ends came to 11 bases. The CDR3 bases are TGCAGCGTTGTGGTAGGGTCGGGCTACACCTTC. This sequence encodes CSVVVGSGYTF.

The J gene is TRBJ2-3, the V gene TRBV12-5, with unresolved D. CDR3 length equals 16 residues. Germline lookup yields CDR1 LGHNT and CDR2 FRNRAP. V lost 6 bases and J lost 2, with 18 bases in between. The CDR3 nucleotides read TGTGCTAGTGGGGACCCTCAGGACCATCTCACAGATACGCAGTATTTT. Its translation is CASGDPQDHLTDTQYF.